This entry lists 29 T cell receptor beta chains sequenced from one sample in a study of cytomegalovirus exposure and HLA in healthy donors. The PCR was carried out with 60 Vbeta primers and 13 Jbeta primers. TCRdb's table, derived via immunoSEQ multiplex PCR, lists solely in-frame clones and lacks some. The sample has a few hundred thousand clones; nearly 95% are singletons. Sequenced sample: PBMCs. These receptors all come from a girl aged 2 to 10 in good health and CMV-seronegative.

The J gene is TRBJ2-7, the V gene TRBV25-1; 7 positions match TRBD1. V trimming: 7 bases; J trimming: 2 bases; junction bases outside the gene matches: 14. The CDR3 runs to 16 residues. Germline V CDR1 and CDR2: MGHDK, SYGVNS. CDR3 residues: CASTPPAGQDPYEQYF. The CDR3 region has the DNA TGTGCCAGCACCCCACCGGCCGGACAGGACCCCTACGAGCAGTACTTC.

The chain recombines TRBV5-5 with TRBJ1-1; 7 bases map to TRBD1. Germline V gives CDR1 SGHKS, CDR2 YYEKEE (reference sequence). The J segment lost 7 bases and the V segment lost 3 bases, leaving 12 bases of the junction unmatched. CDR3 length: 15 amino acids. The CDR3 DNA is TGTGCCAGCAGCTCGACAAGCTGGACAGGAGATGAAGCTTTCTTT. It encodes CASSSTSWTGDEAFF.

The gene calls are TRBV6-5 and TRBJ2-1, with 9 bases matching TRBD1. CDR3 length: 16 residues. CDR1 MNHEY and CDR2 SVGAGI come from the germline V gene. The V gene end was trimmed by 3 bases and the J gene end by 6 bases; junction bases not matched to a gene: 9. The CDR3 reads CASSYSAGQGGNEQFF. CDR3 DNA: TGTGCCAGCAGTTATAGTGCGGGACAGGGCGGCAATGAGCAGTTCTTC.

The chain has TRBV7-2 and TRBJ2-1; 9 bases match TRBD2. Germline CDR1 is SGHTA and CDR2 is FQGNSA. Unmatched junction bases numbered 24, after V lost 0 bases and J lost 9 bases. The CDR3 totals 21 residues. The CDR3 reads CASSLALPAPLSGSELAEQFF. CDR3 nucleotides: TGTGCCAGCAGCTTAGCCCTCCCCGCTCCGCTTAGCGGGAGCGAGCTGGCTGAGCAGTTCTTC.

The chain is built from TRBV15 and TRBJ2-1; TRBD2 is a possible D gene (6 bases). The CDR3 length is 14 residues. Trimming stripped 5 bases from V and 4 bases from J, with 12 bases between. The germline CDR1 and CDR2 sequences are LNHNV and YYDKDF (reference sequence). The CDR3 DNA reads as TGTGCCACCAGCGGGCGGGATTTTTACAATGAGCAGTTCTTC. Protein: CATSGRDFYNEQFF.

This chain uses TRBV5-1 with TRBJ1-3; the D gene is possibly TRBD1 (5 bases). Germline-derived CDR1 and CDR2 are SGHRS and YFSETQ. Between the trimmed V and J ends, which lost 4 bases and 0 bases, there was a span of 17 bases. CDR3 length: 17 amino acids. The CDR3 spells CASSPHGGAHSGNTIYF. The CDR3 DNA reads as TGCGCCAGCAGCCCTCATGGAGGGGCTCACTCTGGAAACACCATATATTTT.

This clone was seen once. This chain uses TRBV7-9 with TRBJ1-1; 10 bases agree with TRBD1. CDR1 is SEHNR, CDR2 FQNEAQ, per germline (reference sequence). CDR3 length equals 15 residues. V was pared by 1 base and J by 5 bases, with 4 bases of the junction left unmatched. The CDR3, as DNA: TGTGCCAGCAGCTTAGTGGGACAGGGGTGGACTGAAGCTTTCTTT. It is translated as CASSLVGQGWTEAFF. The full variable domain, rest sourced from reference TRBV7-9 and TRBJ1-1, is DTGVSQNPRHKITKRGQNVTFRCDPISEHNRLYWYRQTLGQGPEFLTYFQNEAQLEKSRLLSDRFSAERPKGSFSTLEIQRTEQGDSAMYLCASSLVGQGWTEAFFGQGTRLTVV.

This sequence joins TRBV28 and TRBJ2-5; TRBD1 agrees at 8 bases. Germline CDR1 reads MDHEN; CDR2 reads SYDVKM. The V segment lost 3 bases and the J segment 2 bases; nucleotides outside the gene matches: 5. This CDR3 spans 15 amino acids. DNA of the CDR3: TGTGCCAGCAGTTTTGGACAGGGCGAACAAGAGACCCAGTACTTC. The encoded protein is CASSFGQGEQETQYF.

This clone appeared once. This rearrangement joins TRBV30 to TRBJ2-7; possibly TRBD2 for D (6 bases). The germline CDR1 and CDR2 sequences are GTSNPN and SVGIG (reference sequence). V was trimmed by 7 bases and J by 5 bases, leaving 18 bases between them. The length of the CDR3 is 13 residues. The CDR3 reads CALSGLIKDEQYF. As DNA, the CDR3 is TGTGCCTTGAGCGGGTTGATTAAAGACGAGCAGTACTTC.

V is TRBV6-1 and J is TRBJ1-4; D not certain. The V and J ends lost 1 base and 2 bases respectively, with 8 bases between them. This CDR3 has 15 amino acids. Germline CDR1 MNHNS, CDR2 SASEGT. As DNA, the CDR3 is TGTGCCAGCAGTGAAGTCAGGAGGACTAATGAAAAACTGTTTTTT. Its translation is CASSEVRRTNEKLFF.

The chain joins TRBV28 to TRBJ1-2; D is undetermined. The CDR3 consists of 13 residues. Trimming shortened V by 4 bases and J by 4 bases, and 10 bases separated the two germline ends. Germline values: CDR1 MDHEN, CDR2 SYDVKM. As DNA, the CDR3 is TGTGCCAGCAGTTCTCCGGGAGGCTATGGCTACACCTTC. It yields the protein CASSSPGGYGYTF.

This clone has just one count. The rearrangement uses TRBV19 and TRBJ1-5; TRBD1 agrees at 9 bases. This CDR3 has 14 residues. Losses at the gene ends were 4 bases for V and 7 bases for J; bases not matched to a gene: 5. Germline V CDR1 and CDR2: LNHDA, SQIVND (reference sequence). This chain's CDR3 is CASSTTGGMQPQHF. CDR3 in DNA: TGTGCCAGTAGTACCACAGGGGGCATGCAGCCCCAGCATTTT.

This clone was recorded a few times. This chain connects TRBV10-3 to TRBJ2-5; 16 bases agree with TRBD2. The CDR3 runs to 16 residues. The V gene end was trimmed by 6 bases and the J gene end by 2 bases; junction bases not matched to a gene: 3. In germline, CDR1 is ENHRY, CDR2 SYGVKD. CDR3 in DNA: TGTGCCATCAGCGGGACTAGCGGGGGGGAACAAGAGACCCAGTACTTC. Translation gives CAISGTSGGEQETQYF.

The chain employs TRBV29-1 and TRBJ1-2; 7 bases agree with TRBD1. CDR3 length: 12 amino acids. J was trimmed by 4 bases and V by 6 bases; bases with no gene match: 5. The germline CDR1 and CDR2 sequences are SQVTM and ANQGSEA. In nucleotides, the CDR3 is TGCAGCGTGCTAGGGGGCGGCTATGGCTACACCTTC. Amino acids: CSVLGGGYGYTF.

The rearrangement joins TRBV30 to TRBJ2-7; TRBD2 matches 12 bases. This CDR3 is 15 amino acids long. Germline-derived CDR1 and CDR2 are GTSNPN and SVGIG (reference sequence). J gave up 9 bases and V 1 base, and 10 bases lay outside the gene matches. The CDR3 DNA is TGTGCCTGGAGTGCATTGCTAGCGGGGGGGCTCGGGCAGTACTTC. Residues: CAWSALLAGGLGQYF.

CDR3 sequence (DNA): TGTGCCAGCAGCTATGCTAGGACAGGGAACAATGAGCAGTTCTTC. Translation gives CASSYARTGNNEQFF. The chain couples TRBV7-9 to TRBJ2-1; 8 bases fit TRBD1. The CDR3 contains 15 residues. CDR1 and CDR2 from the germline V gene are SEHNR and FQNEAQ (reference sequence). With 4 bases clipped from V and 5 bases from J, the junction kept 7 bases outside the gene matches.

The chain is built from TRBV19 and TRBJ2-7; no firm D call. Deletions cut 8 bases from V and 0 bases from J, with 14 bases between. The germline gives CDR1 LNHDA, CDR2 SQIVND (reference sequence). The CDR3 covers 14 residues. The CDR3 region has the DNA TGTGCCAGTTCCCCATCGGTGAGCTCCTACGAGCAGTACTTC. Translating gives CASSPSVSSYEQYF.

A word on this clone: Sequence at one end of the junction differs from germline and may be a read error. The genes are TRBV2 and TRBJ1-1; 7 bases line up with TRBD1. Germline values: CDR1 SNHLY, CDR2 FYNNEI. This CDR3 is 14 amino acids long. CDR3 coding DNA: TGTGCCAGCAGGGAAGACAGGGCCAGCACTGAAGCTTTCTTT. Translating it yields CASREDRASTEAFF.

The chain has TRBV19 and TRBJ1-3; D is uncertain. The CDR3 consists of 13 residues. V was trimmed by 5 bases and J by 3 bases, leaving 8 bases between them. CDR1 and CDR2 from the germline V gene are LNHDA and SQIVND (reference sequence). Here the CDR3 DNA reads TGTGCCAGTAGTCGGTGTTTTGGAAACACCATATATTTT. Amino acid sequence: CASSRCFGNTIYF.

The V gene is TRBV10-1, the J gene TRBJ2-7; TRBD2 is a possible D gene (6 bases). Germline V gene sequence: CDR1 WNHNN, CDR2 SYGVQD (reference sequence). CDR3 length: 13 residues. Deletions cut 6 bases from V and 3 bases from J, with 12 bases between. The CDR3 sequence is CASSRDLYYEQYF. The CDR3, as DNA: TGCGCCAGCAGCCGGGACTTATACTACGAGCAGTACTTC.

V usage is TRBV10-1 and J usage is TRBJ1-1, with D unclear. The CDR3 consists of 14 residues. Germline V gene data show CDR1 as WNHNN and CDR2 as SYGVQD (reference sequence). Between the trimmed V and J ends, which lost 0 bases and 11 bases, there was a span of 16 bases. The CDR3 DNA follows: TGCGCCAGCAGTGAGTCGGGAGCCATTGCCGGGGCTTTCTTT. Translating it yields CASSESGAIAGAFF.

The genes are TRBV6-5 and TRBJ1-6; the D is unclear. Trimming took off 0 bases at V and 9 bases at J, with 15 bases between the two ends. The germline V gene has CDR1 MNHEY and CDR2 SVGAGI. The CDR3 spans 16 residues. The DNA for the CDR3 is TGTGCCAGCAGTTACTCGAGTTCGGTGATCGGTTCACCCCTCCACTTT. Translated: CASSYSSSVIGSPLHF.

J is TRBJ1-6 and V is TRBV7-8; weak D call: TRBD1 (6 bases). Germline V gives CDR1 SGHVS, CDR2 FQNEAQ. V shed 6 bases and J shed 7 bases, with 16 bases lying between them. The CDR3 has 15 amino acids. The CDR3: CASRRTQGKNSPLHF. In DNA form, the CDR3 reads TGTGCCAGCAGACGTACACAGGGTAAAAATTCACCCCTCCACTTT.

The chain combines TRBV7-9 with TRBJ2-2; 8 nucleotides match TRBD1. There are 15 residues in the CDR3. Looked up from germline, CDR1 is SEHNR and CDR2 is FQNEAQ (reference sequence). V gave up 5 bases and J gave up 4 bases; unmatched junction bases: 6. CDR3 residues: CASSPGQGGTGELFF. The CDR3 nucleotides are TGTGCCAGCAGCCCCGGACAGGGAGGCACCGGGGAGCTGTTTTTT. The full variable domain, with the rest looked up from reference TRBV7-9 and TRBJ2-2, is DTGVSQNPRHKITKRGQNVTFRCDPISEHNRLYWYRQTLGQGPEFLTYFQNEAQLEKSRLLSDRFSAERPKGSFSTLEIQRTEQGDSAMYLCASSPGQGGTGELFFGEGSRLTVL.

V gene TRBV4-1 combines with J gene TRBJ2-6; 8 positions match TRBD1. Germline values: CDR1 MGHRA, CDR2 YSYEKL. The length of the CDR3 is 20 residues. J was trimmed by 0 bases and V by 3 bases; bases with no gene match: 13. The CDR3 sequence: CASSHGTGPGIGSGANVLTF. In nucleotides, the CDR3 is TGCGCCAGCAGCCATGGGACAGGCCCGGGGATTGGCTCTGGGGCCAACGTCCTGACTTTC.

The chain uses TRBV7-9 and TRBJ1-3, with TRBD1 as a possible D gene (5 bases). Trimming pared 5 bases from V and 7 bases from J, leaving 15 bases between. This CDR3 comprises 14 residues. Germline CDR1 and CDR2: SEHNR and FQNEAQ (reference sequence). The CDR3, as DNA: TGTGCCAGCAGCCCCAGAGCGCAGGGTAACACCATATATTTT. The encoded protein is CASSPRAQGNTIYF.

In the case of this clone: This same CDR3 is encoded by further DNA sequences in the sample. This chain uses TRBV20-1 with TRBJ2-3; the D is unclear. This CDR3 is 10 amino acids long. Trimming removed 3 bases at V and 5 bases at J, with 3 bases between. CDR1 and CDR2 from the germline V gene are DFQATT and SNEGSKA (reference sequence). This chain's CDR3 is CSARRDTQYF. The DNA of the CDR3 is TGCAGTGCTAGGCGAGATACGCAGTATTTT.

The V gene is TRBV5-6, the J gene TRBJ2-1; 8 bases map to TRBD2. Looked up from germline, CDR1 is SGHDT and CDR2 is YYEEEE. With V trimmed by 7 bases and J by 8 bases, 5 bases remained unmatched. This CDR3 comprises 12 residues. CDR3 residues: CASGAGGDEQFF. Here the CDR3 DNA reads TGTGCCAGCGGCGCCGGGGGGGATGAGCAGTTCTTC.

This clone was picked up a small number of times. The rearrangement links TRBV28 to TRBJ1-3, with D uncertain. V was cut by 2 bases and J by 4 bases, with 9 bases left in between. Per the germline V gene, CDR1 is MDHEN and CDR2 is SYDVKM. The CDR3 sequence is 14 residues long. CDR3: CASSLEARGNTIYF. Written as DNA, the CDR3 is TGTGCCAGCAGTTTAGAGGCGCGAGGAAACACCATATATTTT.